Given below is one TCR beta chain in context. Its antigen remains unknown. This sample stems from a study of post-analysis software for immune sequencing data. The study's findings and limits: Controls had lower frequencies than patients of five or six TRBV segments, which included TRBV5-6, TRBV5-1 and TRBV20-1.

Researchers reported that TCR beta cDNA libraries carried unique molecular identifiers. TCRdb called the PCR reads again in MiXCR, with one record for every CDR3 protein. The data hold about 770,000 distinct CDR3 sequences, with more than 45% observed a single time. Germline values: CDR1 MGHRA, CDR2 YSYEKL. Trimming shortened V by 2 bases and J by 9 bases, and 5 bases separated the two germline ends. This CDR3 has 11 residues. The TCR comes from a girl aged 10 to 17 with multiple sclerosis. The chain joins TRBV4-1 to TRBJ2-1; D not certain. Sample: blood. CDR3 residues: CASSQSSEQFF. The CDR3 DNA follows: TGCGCCAGCAGCCAAAGCTCTGAGCAGTTCTTC.